The 10 T cell receptor beta chains given below trace back to one sample, sequenced in a study of technical replicates of blood from several donors. Repertoires were generated with immunoSEQ multiplex PCR, while TCRdb's copy carries only in-frame clones and drops some. The sample has almost 70,000 clones, around nine tenths seen once. Input material: PBMCs. These receptors all stem from a human donor in good health. Some clones in this sample may be carry-over from other donors' samples.

The rearrangement links TRBV6-5 to TRBJ1-2, with 9 bases lining up with TRBD1. The trim removed 5 bases at V and 7 bases at J, leaving 11 bases unmatched. The length of the CDR3 is 15 residues. Germline CDR1 and CDR2: MNHEY and SVGAGI. CDR3 nucleotide sequence: TGTGCCAGCAGTCGCAGGGGACAGGGTAGTGGTGGCTACACCTTC. Protein: CASSRRGQGSGGYTF.

The gene calls are TRBV18 and TRBJ2-2; tentatively, D is TRBD2 (5 bases). Trimming took off 2 bases at V and 0 bases at J, with 13 bases between the two ends. This CDR3 comprises 17 residues. Germline V gene sequence: CDR1 KGHSH, CDR2 LQKENI. CDR3 in amino acids: CASSPLILEANTGELFF. The CDR3 DNA reads TGTGCCAGCTCACCATTAATACTAGAAGCGAACACCGGGGAGCTGTTTTTT. The entire variable domain, with the rest obtained from reference TRBV18 and TRBJ2-2, is as follows: NAGVMQNPRHLVRRRGQEARLRCSPMKGHSHVYWYRQLPEEGLKFMVYLQKENIIDESGMPKERFSAEFPKEGPSILRIQQVVRGDSAAYFCASSPLILEANTGELFFGEGSRLTVL.

In DNA form, the CDR3 reads TGTGCCAGCAGTTACGACAGCCCAGCCTTGGTCGAGCAGTACTTC. It is translated as CASSYDSPALVEQYF. This chain uses TRBV6-6 with TRBJ2-7; possible D gene TRBD1, 5 bases. V was cut by 2 bases and J by 6 bases, with 17 bases left in between. The CDR3 contains 15 residues. Looked up from germline, CDR1 is MNHNY and CDR2 is SVGAGI (reference sequence).

The chain employs TRBV7-2 and TRBJ1-5; weak D call: TRBD1 (6 bases). Germline CDR1 and CDR2: SGHTA and FQGNSA. The CDR3 loop spans 13 amino acids. V was shortened by 5 bases and J by 6 bases, with 11 bases between the two germline ends. CDR3 DNA: TGTGCCAGCAGCCCACAGGGTTTTCAGCCCCAGCATTTT. Protein product: CASSPQGFQPQHF.

The chain combines TRBV5-4 with TRBJ2-7; 10 nucleotides match TRBD2. Per the germline V gene, CDR1 is SGHNT and CDR2 is YYREEE (reference sequence). V gave up 3 bases and J gave up 7 bases; unmatched junction bases: 10. This CDR3 is built from 15 residues. CDR3: CASSSPTSGLSEQYF. DNA of the CDR3: TGTGCCAGCAGCTCCCCGACTAGCGGGCTCAGTGAGCAGTACTTC.

The chain is built from TRBV6-1 and TRBJ2-7; TRBD1 matches 9 bases. The V gene end was trimmed by 6 bases and the J gene end by 2 bases; junction bases not matched to a gene: 8. CDR1 and CDR2 from the germline V gene are MNHNS and SASEGT. This CDR3 is 15 amino acids long. The CDR3 bases are TGTGCCAGCAGGGAGGGACAGGGCCCTCCCTACGAGCAGTACTTC. Amino acids: CASREGQGPPYEQYF.

The chain recombines TRBV4-3 with TRBJ1-2, with 8 bases aligning to TRBD1. V lost 0 bases and J lost 4; bases outside the gene matches: 10. This CDR3 comprises 17 residues. In germline, CDR1 is LGHNA, CDR2 YSLEER. CDR3 loop: CASSQDSPAGGLYGYTF. The CDR3 DNA reads as TGCGCCAGCAGCCAAGACTCCCCGGCAGGGGGCCTCTATGGCTACACCTTC.

CDR3 region: CASSSRLAGRTGELFF. CDR3 DNA sequence: TGTGCCAGCAGCTCCCGACTAGCGGGACGGACCGGGGAGCTGTTTTTT. The chain couples TRBV7-3 to TRBJ2-2; 11 positions agree with TRBD2. CDR1 SGHTA and CDR2 FQGTGA come from the germline V gene. The CDR3 runs to 16 residues. V lost 4 bases, J lost 5 bases, and 6 bases stayed unmatched. The whole variable domain, remainder taken from reference TRBV7-3 and TRBJ2-2, is GAGVSQTPSNKVTEKGKYVELRCDPISGHTALYWYRQSLGQGPEFLIYFQGTGAADDSGLPNDRFFAVRPEGSVSTLKIQRTERGDSAVYLCASSSRLAGRTGELFFGEGSRLTVL.

This clone appeared once. This chain joins TRBV6-5 and TRBJ1-2; D is possibly TRBD1 (5 bases). This CDR3 spans 15 amino acids. Deletions cut 5 bases from V and 2 bases from J, with 15 bases between. Looked up from germline, CDR1 is MNHEY and CDR2 is SVGAGI. In DNA form, the CDR3 reads TGTGCCAGCAGTCCCACGGGGGGAGTAAACTATGGCTACACCTTC. This encodes CASSPTGGVNYGYTF.

The rearrangement uses TRBV2 and TRBJ2-3; D is unresolved. The CDR3 has 14 amino acids. The V end was cut by 5 bases, the J end by 0 bases, with 9 bases between. Germline V gives CDR1 SNHLY, CDR2 FYNNEI. CDR3: CASSWSLSTDTQYF. The CDR3 coding sequence is TGTGCCAGCAGTTGGAGCCTTAGCACAGATACGCAGTATTTT.